One sample yielded the 15 T cell receptor beta chains listed below, sequenced in a study of blood T cell repertoires in COVID-19. Method: immunoSEQ multiplex PCR; TCRdb's copy keeps in-frame clones and lacks some. The data show more than 100,000 clones, 70% to 90% seen once. Material: peripheral blood. These receptor sequences come from a human donor in a cohort sampled during active COVID-19.

The genes are TRBV24-1 and TRBJ2-2; 9 nucleotides agree with TRBD1. CDR1 and CDR2 (germline): KGHDR, SFDVKD. This CDR3 region has 16 residues. The V segment lost 3 bases and the J segment 2 bases; nucleotides outside the gene matches: 3. CDR3 region: CATSDIQGANTGELFF. CDR3 sequence (DNA): TGTGCCACCAGTGATATACAGGGGGCTAACACCGGGGAGCTGTTTTTT.

This clone was seen just once. The chain carries TRBV19 and TRBJ1-1, with D perhaps TRBD1 (5 bases). The CDR3 has 15 amino acids. V was trimmed by 2 bases and J by 6 bases, leaving 16 bases between them. Germline V CDR1 and CDR2: LNHDA, SQIVND (reference sequence). The CDR3 sequence is CASSIRSGRRAEAFF. DNA for the CDR3: TGTGCCAGTAGTATAAGGTCAGGGCGGAGAGCTGAAGCTTTCTTT.

This clone was counted a single time. CDR3 region: CASSTQGLEGYTF. Here the CDR3 DNA reads TGTGCCAGCAGTACACAGGGTTTGGAGGGCTACACCTTC. The chain recombines TRBV2 with TRBJ1-2; D perhaps matches TRBD1 (6 bases). Germline assignment: CDR1 SNHLY and CDR2 FYNNEI. This CDR3 has 13 residues. V was shortened by 5 bases and J by 8 bases, with 15 bases between the two germline ends. The whole variable domain, filled in from reference TRBV2 and TRBJ1-2, reads EPEVTQTPSHQVTQMGQEVILRCVPISNHLYFYWYRQILGQKVEFLVSFYNNEISEKSEIFDDQFSVERPDGSNFTLKIRSTKLEDSAMYFCASSTQGLEGYTFGSGTRLTVV.

The sample holds a few counts of this clone. This sequence joins TRBV2 and TRBJ2-7; D perhaps matches TRBD1 (6 bases). Germline V gives CDR1 SNHLY, CDR2 FYNNEI. Trimming left V 7 bases short and J 3 bases short, with 16 bases between. CDR3 length: 14 residues. CDR3 sequence: CASTETGQNYEQYF. The CDR3 nucleotides read TGTGCCAGCACGGAGACAGGCCAAAACTACGAGCAGTACTTC.

The chain's CDR3 is CASSPSGVNTGELFF. The CDR3 DNA reads TGTGCCAGCAGCCCGAGCGGGGTGAACACCGGGGAGCTGTTTTTT. The V and J genes are TRBV7-2 and TRBJ2-2, with 7 bases lining up with TRBD2. Germline values: CDR1 SGHTA, CDR2 FQGNSA. The J segment lost 1 base and the V segment lost 5 bases, leaving 4 bases of the junction unmatched. This CDR3 has 15 residues.

CDR3 in amino acids: CASSVGDRNYGYTF. CDR3 in DNA: TGTGCCAGCAGCGTAGGGGACAGGAACTATGGCTACACCTTC. The rearrangement joins TRBV9 to TRBJ1-2; TRBD1 matches 8 bases. The V gene end was trimmed by 0 bases and the J gene end by 2 bases; junction bases not matched to a gene: 0. The CDR3 runs 14 residues. Germline V gives CDR1 SGDLS, CDR2 YYNGEE.

This chain uses TRBV19 with TRBJ1-4, with 11 bases fitting TRBD1. Germline V gene data show CDR1 as LNHDA and CDR2 as SQIVND (reference sequence). The CDR3 is made up of 17 amino acids. V gave up 6 bases and J gave up 0 bases; unmatched junction bases: 6. The CDR3 DNA sequence: TGTGCCAGTAGCTTCCGGGACAGGGGGTCAACTAATGAAAAACTGTTTTTT. Translated, it gives CASSFRDRGSTNEKLFF.

The chain is built from TRBV2 and TRBJ1-4; possibly TRBD1 for D (6 bases). The CDR3 extends over 16 amino acids. V gave up 3 bases and J gave up 2 bases, with 13 bases separating them. Germline values: CDR1 SNHLY, CDR2 FYNNEI. This CDR3 is CASSDRGWWTNEKLFF. The CDR3 DNA reads TGTGCCAGCAGTGATAGGGGGTGGTGGACTAATGAAAAACTGTTTTTT.

The rearrangement joins TRBV2 to TRBJ2-1, with a weak D call TRBD2 (6 bases). This CDR3 has 13 residues. Trimming shortened V by 8 bases and J by 5 bases, and 13 bases separated the two germline ends. Per the germline V gene, CDR1 is SNHLY and CDR2 is FYNNEI. CDR3 sequence: CASVLGLHNEQFF. CDR3 sequence (DNA): TGTGCCAGCGTCTTGGGACTCCACAATGAGCAGTTCTTC.

The chain recombines TRBV18 with TRBJ2-7, with D possibly being TRBD1 (6 bases). The CDR3 is 13 residues long. Deletions cut 3 bases from V and 6 bases from J, with 12 bases between. Per the germline V gene, CDR1 is KGHSH and CDR2 is LQKENI. In nucleotides, the CDR3 is TGTGCCAGCTCACCCCCCAACAGGGCCGAGCAGTACTTC. It codes for CASSPPNRAEQYF.

V gene TRBV19 combines with J gene TRBJ2-7, with TRBD1 identical over 9 bases. Germline V gene sequence: CDR1 LNHDA, CDR2 SQIVND (reference sequence). The junction had 12 bases not matched to a gene; V was cut back by 6 bases and J by 6 bases. This CDR3 comprises 15 residues. CDR3: CASRQTAGTGFEQYF. CDR3 DNA: TGTGCCAGTAGGCAGACGGCCGGGACAGGGTTCGAGCAGTACTTC.

The chain joins TRBV19 to TRBJ1-1, with D unresolved. Between the trimmed V and J ends, which lost 2 bases and 1 base, there was a span of 8 bases. This CDR3 is built from 14 residues. The germline V gene encodes CDR1 LNHDA and CDR2 SQIVND (reference sequence). The CDR3 loop is CASSINAGNTEAFF. The CDR3 DNA is TGTGCCAGTAGTATAAACGCGGGGAACACTGAAGCTTTCTTT.

This clone is a singleton in its sample. The V gene is TRBV11-2, the J gene TRBJ1-2, with D maybe TRBD1 (5 bases). Germline CDR1 SGHAT, CDR2 FQNNGV. The CDR3 covers 14 residues. The V and J ends lost 1 base and 4 bases respectively, with 10 bases between them. CDR3 amino acids: CASSLADRLYGYTF. The CDR3 bases are TGTGCCAGCAGCTTAGCCGACAGACTCTATGGCTACACCTTC.

The chain has TRBV5-4 and TRBJ2-1; the D gene is possibly TRBD2 (5 bases). Germline values: CDR1 SGHNT, CDR2 YYREEE (reference sequence). Trimming took off 0 bases at V and 5 bases at J, with 18 bases between the two ends. This CDR3 comprises 17 residues. The CDR3 coding sequence is TGTGCCAGCAGCTTGGTGTGGCTGGCAGGAGGAAACAATGAGCAGTTCTTC. Its translation: CASSLVWLAGGNNEQFF.

The chain links TRBV5-1 to TRBJ2-1; 8 nucleotides align to TRBD1. The CDR3 is made up of 14 amino acids. Trimming took 3 bases from V and 6 from J; bases not matched to a gene: 5. CDR1 and CDR2 (germline): SGHRS, YFSETQ. CDR3 sequence: CASSWGTGGNEQFF. The DNA of the CDR3 is TGCGCCAGCAGCTGGGGAACAGGGGGCAATGAGCAGTTCTTC.